This T cell receptor (beta chain) was retrieved from a study of T cell changes during pregnancy in multiple sclerosis. This CDR3 is built from 18 residues. Germline V CDR1 and CDR2: SGHRS, YFSETQ. Trimming took 3 bases from V and 0 from J; bases not matched to a gene: 9. Method: immunoSEQ multiplex PCR; TCRdb's copy keeps in-frame clones and lacks some. Seen here are around 66,000 clones, around nine tenths observed once, and the top ten hold 3.3%. The receptor's source is a female donor in good health, enrolled as a control in a pregnancy study. Specimen: peripheral blood, collected in the first trimester of pregnancy. The genes are TRBV5-1 and TRBJ2-1; 10 nucleotides agree with TRBD2. Here the CDR3 reads CASSWRGLAGASYNEQFF. CDR3 in DNA: TGCGCCAGCAGCTGGCGGGGGCTAGCGGGAGCCTCCTACAATGAGCAGTTCTTC.